The 9 T cell receptor beta chains below all came from one sample that was sequenced in a study of T cell responses to AZD1222 COVID-19 vaccine. The assay was immunoSEQ multiplex PCR, and TCRdb's table has in-frame clones only and misses some. The data show 100,000 to 150,000 clones, with about nine tenths seen just once and less than 9% held by the top ten. This specimen was peripheral blood, taken on day 0 of AZD1222 vaccination. These receptors originate from an adult in good health.

The chain links TRBV27 to TRBJ1-3; D gene ambiguous. Germline CDR1 reads MNHEY; CDR2 reads SMNVEV (reference sequence). The CDR3 sequence is 14 residues long. V lost 2 bases, J lost 4 bases, and 9 bases lay in between. The CDR3 loop is CASSLTGSGNTIYF. The DNA of the CDR3 is TGTGCCAGCAGTTTAACCGGGTCCGGAAACACCATATATTTT.

The chain has TRBV5-6 and TRBJ1-3; no clear D. Germline V gene lookup returns CDR1 SGHDT and CDR2 YYEEEE. The CDR3 extends over 15 amino acids. The ends were cut back, 0 bases at V and 4 bases at J, with 11 bases in the middle. CDR3 sequence (DNA): TGTGCCAGCAGCTTGGGGTTCAACTCGGGAAACACCATATATTTT. It yields the protein CASSLGFNSGNTIYF.

The chain couples TRBV12-3 or TRBV12-4 to TRBJ1-5; unclear D gene. V was pared by 6 bases and J by 3 bases, with 9 bases between. The CDR3 is 13 residues long. In DNA, the CDR3 is TGTGCCAGCAGCCTAAGGACCAATCAGCCCCAGCATTTT. Translating it yields CASSLRTNQPQHF.

This chain uses TRBV28 with TRBJ2-7; D not certain. Looked up from germline, CDR1 is MDHEN and CDR2 is SYDVKM. V lost 7 bases, J lost 0 bases, and 16 bases lay in between. This CDR3 region has 15 residues. In nucleotides, the CDR3 is TGTGCCAGCAACCCTTACGCCGCGAGCTCCTACGAGCAGTACTTC. The encoded protein is CASNPYAASSYEQYF.

The chain combines TRBV7-6 with TRBJ2-5; a possible D gene is TRBD1 (5 bases). Trimming removed 5 bases at V and 5 bases at J, with 12 bases between. CDR1 is SGHVS, CDR2 FNYEAQ, per germline. The CDR3 sequence is 13 residues long. CDR3 sequence reads: CASSGALGETQYF. The CDR3 DNA reads TGTGCCAGCAGCGGGGCCCTCGGGGAGACCCAGTACTTC.

The chain employs TRBV5-4 and TRBJ1-1, with D possibly matching TRBD1 (6 bases). Trimming left V 4 bases short and J 7 bases short, with 14 bases between. The CDR3 is made up of 13 amino acids. From germline, CDR1 is SGHNT and CDR2 YYREEE (reference sequence). The CDR3 reads CASSPPGESEAFF. The CDR3 DNA sequence: TGTGCCAGCAGCCCCCCAGGGGAGAGTGAAGCTTTCTTT.

This clone was counted a few times. V gene TRBV6-2 or TRBV6-3 combines with J gene TRBJ2-5; unclear D gene. CDR1 and CDR2 (germline): MNHEY, SVGEGT. This CDR3 spans 12 amino acids. Trimming took off 5 bases at V and 4 bases at J, with 8 bases between the two ends. The CDR3 here is CASSRFAETQYF. The CDR3 DNA reads TGTGCCAGCAGTCGATTCGCAGAGACCCAGTACTTC.

V is TRBV10-3 and J is TRBJ2-2, with TRBD1 matching over 9 bases. The CDR3 spans 17 residues. Trimming cost V 5 bases and J 1 base; bases outside gene matches: 8. The germline V gene has CDR1 ENHRY and CDR2 SYGVKD. The CDR3 spells CAISNDPGQGNTGELFF. CDR3 nucleotides: TGTGCCATCAGTAACGACCCGGGACAGGGGAACACCGGGGAGCTGTTTTTT.

The chain joins TRBV4-3 to TRBJ2-2, with a weak D call TRBD2 (6 bases). Trimming removed 3 bases at V and 3 bases at J, with 8 bases between. The CDR3 covers 14 residues. Germline-derived CDR1 and CDR2 are LGHNA and YSLEER. The CDR3 nucleotides are TGCGCCAGCAGCCATGGGACTTACACCGGGGAGCTGTTTTTT. Translated: CASSHGTYTGELFF.